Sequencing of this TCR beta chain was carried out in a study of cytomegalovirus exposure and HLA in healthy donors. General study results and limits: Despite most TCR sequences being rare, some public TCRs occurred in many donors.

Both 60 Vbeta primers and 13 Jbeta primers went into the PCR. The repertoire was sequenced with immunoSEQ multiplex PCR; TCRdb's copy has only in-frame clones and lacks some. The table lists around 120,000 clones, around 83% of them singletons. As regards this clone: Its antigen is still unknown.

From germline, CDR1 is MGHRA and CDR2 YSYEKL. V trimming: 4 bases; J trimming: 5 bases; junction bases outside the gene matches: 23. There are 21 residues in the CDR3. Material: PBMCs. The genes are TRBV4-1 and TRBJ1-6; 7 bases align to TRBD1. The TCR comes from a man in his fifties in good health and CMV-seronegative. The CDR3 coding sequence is TGCGCCAGCAGCCGACTTATTACCCTGACAGGGAAAGGGCCAAATAATTCACCCCTCCACTTT. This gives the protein CASSRLITLTGKGPNNSPLHF.